A single sample is the source of the 20 T cell receptor beta chains below, sequenced in a study of cytomegalovirus exposure and HLA in healthy donors. Generated by immunoSEQ multiplex PCR, the TCRdb table keeps only in-frame clones and is missing some. The sample contains roughly 270,000 clones, around 87% of which appear only once. Sequenced input: PBMCs. Source of these receptors: a woman aged 18-30 years in good health and CMV-seronegative.

The rearrangement links TRBV11-2 to TRBJ2-7, with unresolved D. The CDR3 is 15 residues long. Trimming took 2 bases from V and 2 from J, leaving 13 bases between them. Germline V CDR1 and CDR2: SGHAT, FQNNGV. The CDR3: CASSLYSGETYEQYF. DNA for the CDR3: TGTGCCAGCAGCTTATATTCCGGAGAAACCTACGAGCAGTACTTC.

This chain links TRBV27 with TRBJ2-1; 9 bases are a match to TRBD2. The CDR3 runs 16 residues. The V segment lost 5 bases and the J segment 4 bases; nucleotides outside the gene matches: 9. Germline values: CDR1 MNHEY, CDR2 SMNVEV (reference sequence). Here the CDR3 DNA reads TGTGCCAGCAGTCCGACCCTAGCGGGACTTTACAATGAGCAGTTCTTC. Encoded protein: CASSPTLAGLYNEQFF.

J is TRBJ2-1 and V is TRBV2; D possibly corresponds to TRBD1 (6 bases). CDR3 length: 12 amino acids. CDR1 is SNHLY and CDR2 is FYNNEI in the germline V gene. Between the trimmed V and J ends, which lost 10 bases and 15 bases, there was a span of 22 bases. Here the CDR3 reads CATEGPTGMGFF. The CDR3 DNA follows: TGTGCCACCGAGGGGCCTACAGGGATGGGGTTCTTC.

The CDR3 spells CASSYSMAGSTDTQYF. DNA for the CDR3: TGTGCCAGCAGTTACTCGATGGCAGGGAGCACAGATACGCAGTATTTT. The chain links TRBV6-5 to TRBJ2-3, with D possibly matching TRBD1 (5 bases). The germline V gene encodes CDR1 MNHEY and CDR2 SVGAGI. The CDR3 covers 16 residues. Trimming pared 0 bases from V and 0 bases from J, leaving 10 bases between.

V is TRBV12-5 and J is TRBJ1-2; 9 bases agree with TRBD1. This CDR3 contains 16 residues. Germline trimming cut 6 bases from V and 4 bases from J; bases unmatched to any gene: 12. The germline CDR1 and CDR2 sequences are LGHNT and FRNRAP. CDR3 DNA: TGTGCTAGTGGGGACCGGGACAGGGCGGGAAGCTATGGCTACACCTTC. Protein product: CASGDRDRAGSYGYTF.

V and J are TRBV28 and TRBJ2-7; 8 nucleotides line up with TRBD1. Germline assignment: CDR1 MDHEN and CDR2 SYDVKM. Losses at the gene ends were 6 bases for V and 3 bases for J; bases not matched to a gene: 7. CDR3 size: 14 residues. The CDR3 protein is CASRQIDRGYEQYF. The CDR3 nucleotides read TGTGCCAGCAGGCAAATAGACAGGGGCTACGAGCAGTACTTC.

The genes are TRBV27 and TRBJ2-3; 7 bases are a match to TRBD2. Germline trimming cut 6 bases from V and 0 bases from J; bases unmatched to any gene: 6. The CDR3 consists of 15 residues. The germline V gene encodes CDR1 MNHEY and CDR2 SMNVEV (reference sequence). CDR3: CASRLARLSTDTQYF. Here the CDR3 DNA reads TGTGCCAGCAGACTAGCGAGACTTAGCACAGATACGCAGTATTTT.

The J gene is TRBJ2-7, the V gene TRBV6-5, with 10 bases that match TRBD2. Germline V CDR1 and CDR2: MNHEY, SVGAGI. The CDR3 runs 13 residues. Trimming cost V 6 bases and J 7 bases; bases outside gene matches: 6. The CDR3 region has the DNA TGTGCCAGCAGCTGGAGCGGGGGGGTTGAGCAGTACTTC. Its protein is CASSWSGGVEQYF.

The V gene is TRBV2, the J gene TRBJ2-1, with 9 bases lining up with TRBD2. The CDR3 has 15 residues. CDR1 SNHLY and CDR2 FYNNEI come from the germline V gene. The J segment lost 7 bases and the V segment lost 4 bases, leaving 8 bases of the junction unmatched. The CDR3 here is CASSVGSGSINEQFF. The CDR3 DNA sequence: TGTGCCAGCAGTGTTGGTAGCGGGAGTATAAATGAGCAGTTCTTC. Based on the CDR3 plus reference TRBV2 and TRBJ2-1, the full variable domain is EPEVTQTPSHQVTQMGQEVILRCVPISNHLYFYWYRQILGQKVEFLVSFYNNEISEKSEIFDDQFSVERPDGSNFTLKIRSTKLEDSAMYFCASSVGSGSINEQFFGPGTRLTVL.

The chain has TRBV28 and TRBJ1-5; 7 bases are a match to TRBD1. The CDR3 has 14 amino acids. Germline V gene data show CDR1 as MDHEN and CDR2 as SYDVKM. V was pared by 5 bases and J by 5 bases, with 6 bases of the junction left unmatched. In DNA form, the CDR3 reads TGTGCCAGCAGTCGAGGGACAGACCATCAGCCCCAGCATTTT. Residues: CASSRGTDHQPQHF.

To note about this clone: Other nucleotide sequences in the sample specify the same CDR3. CDR3 DNA: TGTGCCAGCTCACCCAGACAGGGTCCCTACGAGCAGTACTTC. This gives the protein CASSPRQGPYEQYF. The rearrangement joins TRBV18 to TRBJ2-7; TRBD1 agrees at 7 bases. Germline CDR1 and CDR2: KGHSH and LQKENI. J lost 2 bases, V lost 3 bases, and 4 bases had no gene match. This CDR3 region has 14 residues.

V gene TRBV15 combines with J gene TRBJ2-7; perhaps TRBD2 as D (6 bases). The CDR3 consists of 14 residues. Looked up from germline, CDR1 is LNHNV and CDR2 is YYDKDF (reference sequence). V lost 5 bases, J lost 2 bases, and 13 bases lay in between. CDR3 nucleotides: TGTGCCACCAGCCGACGCGGGGCGGCCTACGAGCAGTACTTC. Amino acid sequence: CATSRRGAAYEQYF. The whole variable domain, remainder taken from reference TRBV15 and TRBJ2-7, is DAMVIQNPRYQVTQFGKPVTLSCSQTLNHNVMYWYQQKSSQAPKLLFHYYDKDFNNEADTPDNFQSRRPNTSFCFLDIRSPGLGDTAMYLCATSRRGAAYEQYFGPGTRLTVT.

The V and J genes are TRBV7-3 and TRBJ2-2; maybe TRBD2 (5 bases). Germline loops: CDR1 SGHTA, CDR2 FQGTGA. Trimming took 5 bases from V and 4 from J, leaving 14 bases between them. The CDR3 extends over 15 amino acids. The CDR3 region is CASSLTGGSTGELFF. CDR3 DNA sequence: TGTGCCAGCAGCCTGACGGGTGGGAGCACCGGGGAGCTGTTTTTT.

This chain uses TRBV25-1 with TRBJ2-1, with 8 bases fitting TRBD2. CDR3 size: 16 residues. V trimming: 4 bases; J trimming: 7 bases; junction bases outside the gene matches: 12. Germline CDR1 MGHDK, CDR2 SYGVNS. The CDR3 coding sequence is TGTGCCAGCAGTGGGCACGAGCGGGAGTTCGTAAATGAGCAGTTCTTC. This encodes CASSGHEREFVNEQFF. Full variable domain (outside the CDR3, taken from reference TRBV25-1 and TRBJ2-1): EADIYQTPRYLVIGTGKKITLECSQTMGHDKMYWYQQDPGMELHLIHYSYGVNSTEKGDLSSESTVSRIRTEHFPLTLESARPSHTSQYLCASSGHEREFVNEQFFGPGTRLTVL.

Regarding this clone: In the same sample, other DNA sequences code for this CDR3. The CDR3 DNA reads as TGCAGTGCTAGAGCGTCCTACGAGCAGTACTTC. It is translated as CSARASYEQYF. The chain links TRBV20-1 to TRBJ2-7, with unresolved D. V was trimmed by 1 base and J by 1 base, leaving 2 bases between them. This CDR3 comprises 11 residues. Germline CDR1 reads DFQATT; CDR2 reads SNEGSKA (reference sequence).

The DNA of the CDR3 is TGCGCCAGCAGCTTGCGGGGGTCCGGATACGAGCAGTACTTC. Translated, it gives CASSLRGSGYEQYF. The chain recombines TRBV5-1 with TRBJ2-7, with D perhaps matching TRBD2 (6 bases). This CDR3 has 14 amino acids. Deletions cut 1 base from V and 4 bases from J, with 12 bases between. In germline, CDR1 is SGHRS, CDR2 YFSETQ.

This sequence joins TRBV5-1 and TRBJ2-7; 9 nucleotides agree with TRBD2. Germline V gives CDR1 SGHRS, CDR2 YFSETQ. Trimming at V came to 4 bases and at J to 2 bases, leaving 4 bases not matched to a gene. The CDR3 spans 14 residues. The CDR3 protein is CASSPRGRAYEQYF. CDR3 coding DNA: TGCGCCAGCAGCCCTCGCGGGAGGGCCTACGAGCAGTACTTC. Using reference TRBV5-1 and TRBJ2-7 for the parts outside the CDR3, the full variable domain is KAGVTQTPRYLIKTRGQQVTLSCSPISGHRSVSWYQQTPGQGLQFLFEYFSETQRNKGNFPGRFSGRQFSNSRSEMNVSTLELGDSALYLCASSPRGRAYEQYFGPGTRLTVT.

The chain has TRBV28 and TRBJ1-5, with D perhaps matching TRBD1 (5 bases). CDR3 size: 16 residues. The V end lost 3 bases, the J end lost 1 base, and 13 bases lay between the germline ends. Germline CDR1 MDHEN, CDR2 SYDVKM. As DNA, the CDR3 is TGTGCCAGCAGTTTCTTGGGGGAGGGGAGCAATCAGCCCCAGCATTTT. As protein: CASSFLGEGSNQPQHF.

This rearrangement joins TRBV28 to TRBJ1-2; perhaps TRBD1 as D (6 bases). The CDR3 is made up of 14 amino acids. The germline V and J ends were trimmed by 7 bases and 6 bases, with 18 bases remaining between them. In germline, CDR1 is MDHEN, CDR2 SYDVKM. The CDR3 DNA follows: TGTGCCAGCACCTCAGGGACATCGTGGGATGGCTACACCTTC. It specifies CASTSGTSWDGYTF.

The chain is built from TRBV2 and TRBJ2-7; 8 nucleotides line up with TRBD1. The length of the CDR3 is 13 residues. Trimming took 11 bases from V and 5 from J; bases not matched to a gene: 11. Looked up from germline, CDR1 is SNHLY and CDR2 is FYNNEI. The CDR3 DNA reads TGTGCCTCATCCCAAGGACAGGGCCACGAGCAGTACTTC. It is translated as CASSQGQGHEQYF.